This T cell receptor beta chain comes out of a study of cytomegalovirus exposure and HLA in healthy donors. It was healthy bone marrow donors who served as donors. There are 12 residues in the CDR3. Germline V CDR1 and CDR2: GTSNPN, SVGIG (reference sequence). Deletions cut 3 bases from V and 2 bases from J, with 6 bases between. The PCR ran on 60 Vbeta and 13 Jbeta primers. Profiling relied on immunoSEQ multiplex PCR, and the TCRdb table lists in-frame clones only, not all of them. The sample contains 120,000 to 150,000 clones, approximately 84% of which appear only once. This chain joins TRBV30 and TRBJ2-3, with D uncertain. Sequencing was done on a sample of PBMCs. The clonotype comes from a woman aged 40 to 50 in good health and CMV-seronegative. As DNA, the CDR3 is TGTGCCTGGAGACACCTCACAGATACGCAGTATTTT. Protein: CAWRHLTDTQYF.